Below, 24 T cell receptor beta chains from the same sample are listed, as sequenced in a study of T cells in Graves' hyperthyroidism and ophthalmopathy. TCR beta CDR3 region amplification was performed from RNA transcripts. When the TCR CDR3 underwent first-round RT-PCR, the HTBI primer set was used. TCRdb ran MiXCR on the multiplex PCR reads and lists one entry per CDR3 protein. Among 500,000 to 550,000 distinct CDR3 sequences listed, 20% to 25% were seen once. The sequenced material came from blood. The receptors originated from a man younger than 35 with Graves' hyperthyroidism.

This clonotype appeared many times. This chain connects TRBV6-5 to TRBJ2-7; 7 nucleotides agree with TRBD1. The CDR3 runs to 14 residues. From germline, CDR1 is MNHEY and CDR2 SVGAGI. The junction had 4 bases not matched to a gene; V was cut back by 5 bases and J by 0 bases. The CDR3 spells CASSTGASSYEQYF. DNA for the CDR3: TGTGCCAGCAGTACAGGGGCTAGCTCCTACGAGCAGTACTTC.

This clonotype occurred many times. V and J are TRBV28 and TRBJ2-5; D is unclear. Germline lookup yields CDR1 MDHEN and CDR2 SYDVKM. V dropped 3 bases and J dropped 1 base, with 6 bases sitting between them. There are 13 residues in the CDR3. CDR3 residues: CASSLRLQETQYF. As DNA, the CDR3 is TGTGCCAGCAGTTTGCGGCTCCAAGAGACCCAGTACTTC.

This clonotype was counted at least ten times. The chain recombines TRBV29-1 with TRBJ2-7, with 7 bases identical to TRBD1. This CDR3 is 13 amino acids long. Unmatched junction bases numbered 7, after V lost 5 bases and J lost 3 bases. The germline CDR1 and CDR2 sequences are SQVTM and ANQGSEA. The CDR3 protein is CSVRSRGLYEQYF. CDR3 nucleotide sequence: TGCAGCGTTAGGTCGAGGGGGCTCTACGAGCAGTACTTC.

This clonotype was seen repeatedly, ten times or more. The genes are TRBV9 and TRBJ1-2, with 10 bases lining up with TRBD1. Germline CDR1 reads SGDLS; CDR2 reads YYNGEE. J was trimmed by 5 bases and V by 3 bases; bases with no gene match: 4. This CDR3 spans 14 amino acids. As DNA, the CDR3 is TGTGCCAGCAGCGCCCGGGACAGGGGATATGGCTACACCTTC. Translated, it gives CASSARDRGYGYTF.

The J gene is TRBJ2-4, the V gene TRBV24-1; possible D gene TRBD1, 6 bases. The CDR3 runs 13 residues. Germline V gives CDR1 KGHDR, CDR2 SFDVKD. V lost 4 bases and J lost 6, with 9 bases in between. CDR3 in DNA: TGTGCCACCAGTGACCCGGACAGAAACATTCAGTACTTC. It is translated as CATSDPDRNIQYF.

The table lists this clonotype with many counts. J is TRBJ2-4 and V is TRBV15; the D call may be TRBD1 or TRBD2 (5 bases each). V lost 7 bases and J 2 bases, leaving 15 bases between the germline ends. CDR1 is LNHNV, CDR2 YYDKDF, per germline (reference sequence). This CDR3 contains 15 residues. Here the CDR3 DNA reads TGTGCCACCACCCGGTGGGGGATGTCCAAAAACATTCAGTACTTC. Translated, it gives CATTRWGMSKNIQYF.

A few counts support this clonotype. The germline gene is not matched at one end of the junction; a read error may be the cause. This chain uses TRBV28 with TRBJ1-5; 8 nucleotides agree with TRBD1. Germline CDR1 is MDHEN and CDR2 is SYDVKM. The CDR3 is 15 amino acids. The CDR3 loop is CVSRETGGGNQPQHF. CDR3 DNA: TGTGTCAGCAGAGAAACAGGGGGAGGGAATCAGCCCCAGCATTTT.

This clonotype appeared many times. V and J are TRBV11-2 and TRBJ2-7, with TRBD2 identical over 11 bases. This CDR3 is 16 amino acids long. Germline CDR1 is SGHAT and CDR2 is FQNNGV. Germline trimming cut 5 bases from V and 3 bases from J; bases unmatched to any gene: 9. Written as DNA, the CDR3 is TGTGCCAGCAGCAACGTACTAGCGGGGGCACTCTACGAGCAGTACTTC. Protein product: CASSNVLAGALYEQYF. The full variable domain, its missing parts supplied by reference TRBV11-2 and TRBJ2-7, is EAGVAQSPRYKIIEKRQSVAFWCNPISGHATLYWYQQILGQGPKLLIQFQNNGVVDDSQLPKDRFSAERLKGVDSTLKIQPAKLEDSAVYLCASSNVLAGALYEQYFGPGTRLTVT.

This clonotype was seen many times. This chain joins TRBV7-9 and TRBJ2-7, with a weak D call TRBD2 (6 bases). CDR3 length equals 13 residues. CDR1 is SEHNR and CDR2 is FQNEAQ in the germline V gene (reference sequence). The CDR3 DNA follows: TGTTCGGTGACATCGGGAGATTCCTACGAGCAGTACTTC. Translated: CSVTSGDSYEQYF.

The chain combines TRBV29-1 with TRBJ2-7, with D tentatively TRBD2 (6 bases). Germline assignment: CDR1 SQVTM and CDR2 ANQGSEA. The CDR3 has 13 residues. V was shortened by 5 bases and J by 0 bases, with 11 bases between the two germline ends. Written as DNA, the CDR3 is TGCAGCGTTCCGGGGGTGAGCTCCTACGAGCAGTACTTC. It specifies CSVPGVSSYEQYF.

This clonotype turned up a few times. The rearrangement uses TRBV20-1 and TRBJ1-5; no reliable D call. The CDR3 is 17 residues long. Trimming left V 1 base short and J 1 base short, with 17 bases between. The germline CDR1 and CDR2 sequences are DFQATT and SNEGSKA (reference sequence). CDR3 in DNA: TGCAGTGCTAGAGTGGGTGGCTCCCTCTTAAGCAATCAGCCCCAGCATTTT. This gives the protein CSARVGGSLLSNQPQHF.

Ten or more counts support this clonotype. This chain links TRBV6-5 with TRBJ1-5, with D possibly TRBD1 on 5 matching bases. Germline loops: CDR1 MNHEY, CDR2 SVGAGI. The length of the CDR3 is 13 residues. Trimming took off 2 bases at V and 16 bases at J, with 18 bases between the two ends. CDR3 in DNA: TGTGCCAGCAGTTACGGAACCCGGGACCGCCGACATTTT. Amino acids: CASSYGTRDRRHF.

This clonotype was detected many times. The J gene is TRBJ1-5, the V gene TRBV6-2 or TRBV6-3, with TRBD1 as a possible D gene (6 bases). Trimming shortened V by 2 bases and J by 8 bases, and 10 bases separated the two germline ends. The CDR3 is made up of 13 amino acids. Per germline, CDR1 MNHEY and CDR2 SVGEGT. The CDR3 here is CASSYTGWEPQHF. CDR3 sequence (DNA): TGTGCCAGCAGTTACACAGGGTGGGAGCCCCAGCATTTT.

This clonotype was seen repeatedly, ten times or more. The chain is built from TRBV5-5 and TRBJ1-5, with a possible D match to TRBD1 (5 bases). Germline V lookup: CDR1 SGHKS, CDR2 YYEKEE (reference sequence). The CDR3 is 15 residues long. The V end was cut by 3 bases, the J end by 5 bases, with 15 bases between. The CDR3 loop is CASSSSDTQDQPQHF. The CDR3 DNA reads TGTGCCAGCAGCTCCTCTGACACACAGGATCAGCCCCAGCATTTT.

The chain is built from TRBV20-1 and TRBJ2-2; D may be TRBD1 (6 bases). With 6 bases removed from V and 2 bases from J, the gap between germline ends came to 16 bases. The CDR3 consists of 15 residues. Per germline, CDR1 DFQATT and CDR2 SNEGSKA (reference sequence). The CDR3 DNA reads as TGCAGTGCCCCAATACCGGGACACAACACCGGGGAGCTGTTTTTT. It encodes CSAPIPGHNTGELFF.

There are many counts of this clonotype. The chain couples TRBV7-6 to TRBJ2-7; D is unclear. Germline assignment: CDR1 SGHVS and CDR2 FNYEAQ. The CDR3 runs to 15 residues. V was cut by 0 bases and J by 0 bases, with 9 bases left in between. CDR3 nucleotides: TGTGCCAGCAGCTTAGCGGCAGACGTCTCCTACGAGCAGTACTTC. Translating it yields CASSLAADVSYEQYF.

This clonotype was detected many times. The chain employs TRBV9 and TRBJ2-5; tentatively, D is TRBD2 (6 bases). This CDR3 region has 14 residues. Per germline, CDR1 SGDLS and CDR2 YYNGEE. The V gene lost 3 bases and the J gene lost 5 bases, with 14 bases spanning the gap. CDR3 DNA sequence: TGTGCCAGCAGCGAGGGGACTTGGGGGGAGACCCAGTACTTC. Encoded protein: CASSEGTWGETQYF.

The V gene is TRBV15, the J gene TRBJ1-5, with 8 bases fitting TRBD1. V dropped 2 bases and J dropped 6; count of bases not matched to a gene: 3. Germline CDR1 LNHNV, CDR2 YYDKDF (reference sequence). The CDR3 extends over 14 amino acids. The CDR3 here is CATSRQGAGQPQHF. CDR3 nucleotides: TGTGCCACCAGCAGACAGGGGGCTGGTCAGCCCCAGCATTTT.

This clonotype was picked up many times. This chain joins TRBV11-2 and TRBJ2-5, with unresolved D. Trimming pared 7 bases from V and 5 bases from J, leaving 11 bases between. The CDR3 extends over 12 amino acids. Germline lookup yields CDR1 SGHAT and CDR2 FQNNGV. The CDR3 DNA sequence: TGTGCCAGCACCAAAGGGCGGGAGACCCAGTACTTC. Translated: CASTKGRETQYF. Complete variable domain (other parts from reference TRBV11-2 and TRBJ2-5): EAGVAQSPRYKIIEKRQSVAFWCNPISGHATLYWYQQILGQGPKLLIQFQNNGVVDDSQLPKDRFSAERLKGVDSTLKIQPAKLEDSAVYLCASTKGRETQYFGPGTRLLVL.

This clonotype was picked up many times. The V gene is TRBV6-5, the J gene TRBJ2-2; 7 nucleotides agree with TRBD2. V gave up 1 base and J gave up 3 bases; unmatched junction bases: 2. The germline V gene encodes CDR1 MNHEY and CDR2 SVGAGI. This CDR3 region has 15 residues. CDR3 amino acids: CASSYWGGDTGELFF. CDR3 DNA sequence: TGTGCCAGCAGTTACTGGGGGGGGGACACCGGGGAGCTGTTTTTT.

In DNA, the CDR3 is TGTGCCAGCAGCCAAGAGGGGGAACACCAAGAGACCCAGTACTTC. Encoded protein: CASSQEGEHQETQYF. The rearrangement uses TRBV3-1 and TRBJ2-5; either TRBD1 or TRBD2 may fit D (5 bases each). CDR3 length equals 15 residues. Per the germline V gene, CDR1 is LGHDT and CDR2 is YNNKEL (reference sequence). Deletions cut 0 bases from V and 0 bases from J, with 8 bases between.

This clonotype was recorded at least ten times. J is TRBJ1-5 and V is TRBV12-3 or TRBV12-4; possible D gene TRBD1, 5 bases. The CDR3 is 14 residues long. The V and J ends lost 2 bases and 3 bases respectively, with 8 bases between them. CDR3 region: CASSLRDHNQPQHF. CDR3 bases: TGTGCCAGCAGTTTACGGGACCACAATCAGCCCCAGCATTTT.

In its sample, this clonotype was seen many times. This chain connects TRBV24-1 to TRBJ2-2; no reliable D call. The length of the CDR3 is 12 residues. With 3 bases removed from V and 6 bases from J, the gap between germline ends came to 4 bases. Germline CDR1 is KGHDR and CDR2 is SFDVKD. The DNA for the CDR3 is TGTGCCACCAGTGATACCGCCGGGGAGCTGTTTTTT. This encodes CATSDTAGELFF.

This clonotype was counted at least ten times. As DNA, the CDR3 is TGTGCCATCAGTGCCCTAGCGGGGCAAGAGACCCAGTACTTC. Residues: CAISALAGQETQYF. The V and J genes are TRBV10-3 and TRBJ2-5; 9 bases are a match to TRBD2. With V trimmed by 4 bases and J by 2 bases, 2 bases remained unmatched. There are 14 residues in the CDR3. Germline CDR1 ENHRY, CDR2 SYGVKD.